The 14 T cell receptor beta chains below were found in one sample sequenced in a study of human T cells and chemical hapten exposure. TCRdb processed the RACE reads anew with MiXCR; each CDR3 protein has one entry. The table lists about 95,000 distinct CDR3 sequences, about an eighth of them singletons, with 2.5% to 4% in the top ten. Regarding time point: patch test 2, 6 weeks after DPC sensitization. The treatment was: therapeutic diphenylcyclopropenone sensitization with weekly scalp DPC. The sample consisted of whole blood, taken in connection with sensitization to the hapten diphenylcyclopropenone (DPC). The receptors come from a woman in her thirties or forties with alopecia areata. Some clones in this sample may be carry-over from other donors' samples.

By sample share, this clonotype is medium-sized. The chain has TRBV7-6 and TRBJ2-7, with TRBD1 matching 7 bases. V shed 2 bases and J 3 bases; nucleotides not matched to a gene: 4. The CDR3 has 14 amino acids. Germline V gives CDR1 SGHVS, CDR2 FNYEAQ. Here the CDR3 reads CASSLRGTDYEQYF. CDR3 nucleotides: TGTGCCAGCAGCTTAAGGGGGACAGACTACGAGCAGTACTTC. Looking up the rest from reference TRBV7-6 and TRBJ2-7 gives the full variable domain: GAGVSQSPRYKVTKRGQDVALRCDPISGHVSLYWYRQALGQGPEFLTYFNYEAQQDKSGLPNDRFSAERPEGSISTLTIQRTEQRDSAMYRCASSLRGTDYEQYFGPGTRLTVT.

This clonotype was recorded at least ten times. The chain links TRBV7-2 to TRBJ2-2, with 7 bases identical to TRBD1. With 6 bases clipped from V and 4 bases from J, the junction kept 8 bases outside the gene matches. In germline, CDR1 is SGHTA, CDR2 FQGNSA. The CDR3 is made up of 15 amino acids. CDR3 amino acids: CASRAGGVGTGELFF. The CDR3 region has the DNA TGTGCCAGCAGGGCAGGGGGTGTGGGCACCGGGGAGCTGTTTTTT. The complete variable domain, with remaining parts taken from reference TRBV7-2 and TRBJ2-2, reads GAGVSQSPSNKVTEKGKDVELRCDPISGHTALYWYRQSLGQGLEFLIYFQGNSAPDKSGLPSDRFSAERTGGSVSTLTIQRTQQEDSAVYLCASRAGGVGTGELFFGEGSRLTVL.

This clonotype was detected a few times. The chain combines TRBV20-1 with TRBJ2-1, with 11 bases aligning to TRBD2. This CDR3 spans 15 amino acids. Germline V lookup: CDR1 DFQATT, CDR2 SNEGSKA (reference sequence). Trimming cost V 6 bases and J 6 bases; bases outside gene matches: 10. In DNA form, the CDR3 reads TGCAGTGCCCACCAGACTAGCGGGAAGCTCAATGAGCAGTTCTTC. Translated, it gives CSAHQTSGKLNEQFF.

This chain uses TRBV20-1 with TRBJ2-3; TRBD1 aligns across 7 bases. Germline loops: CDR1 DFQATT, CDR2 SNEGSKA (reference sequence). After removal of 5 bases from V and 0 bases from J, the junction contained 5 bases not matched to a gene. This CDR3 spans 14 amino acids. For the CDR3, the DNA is TGCAGTGCTTACTACAGGGGAAGCACAGATACGCAGTATTTT. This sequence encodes CSAYYRGSTDTQYF.

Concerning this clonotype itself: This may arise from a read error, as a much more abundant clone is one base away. The CDR3 sequence is CASSLVPLGTYEQYF. DNA of the CDR3: TGTGCCAGCAGTTTAGTGCCCTTGGGGACCTACGAGCAGTACTTC. The V gene is TRBV12-3 or TRBV12-4, the J gene TRBJ2-7; unclear D gene. The CDR3 consists of 15 residues. The germline V and J ends were trimmed by 1 base and 2 bases, with 12 bases remaining between them.

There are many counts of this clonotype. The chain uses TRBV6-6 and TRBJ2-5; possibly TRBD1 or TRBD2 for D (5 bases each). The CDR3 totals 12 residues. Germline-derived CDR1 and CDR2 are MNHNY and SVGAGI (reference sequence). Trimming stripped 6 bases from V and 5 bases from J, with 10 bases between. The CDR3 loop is CASSQGEETQYF. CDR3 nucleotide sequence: TGTGCCAGCAGCCAGGGAGAGGAGACCCAGTACTTC.

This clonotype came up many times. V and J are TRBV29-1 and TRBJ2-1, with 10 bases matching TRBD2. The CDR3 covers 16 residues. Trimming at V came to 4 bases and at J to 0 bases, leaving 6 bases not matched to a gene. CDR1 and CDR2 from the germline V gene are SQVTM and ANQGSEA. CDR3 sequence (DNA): TGCAGCGTTGGGACTAGCGGCCGAAGCTCCTACAATGAGCAGTTCTTC. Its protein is CSVGTSGRSSYNEQFF.

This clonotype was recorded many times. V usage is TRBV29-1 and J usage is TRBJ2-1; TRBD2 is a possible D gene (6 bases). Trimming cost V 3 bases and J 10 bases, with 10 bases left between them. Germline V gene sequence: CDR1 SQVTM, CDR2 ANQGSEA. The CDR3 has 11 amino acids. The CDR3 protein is CSVDPGEEQFF. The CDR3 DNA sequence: TGCAGCGTTGATCCGGGGGAAGAGCAGTTCTTC.

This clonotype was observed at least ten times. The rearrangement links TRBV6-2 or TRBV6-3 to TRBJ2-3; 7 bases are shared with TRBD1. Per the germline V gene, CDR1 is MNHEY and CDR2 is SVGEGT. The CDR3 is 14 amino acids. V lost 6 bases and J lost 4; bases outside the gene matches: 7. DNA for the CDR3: TGTGCCAGCAGCACCGGGACAGATTCAGATACGCAGTATTTT. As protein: CASSTGTDSDTQYF.

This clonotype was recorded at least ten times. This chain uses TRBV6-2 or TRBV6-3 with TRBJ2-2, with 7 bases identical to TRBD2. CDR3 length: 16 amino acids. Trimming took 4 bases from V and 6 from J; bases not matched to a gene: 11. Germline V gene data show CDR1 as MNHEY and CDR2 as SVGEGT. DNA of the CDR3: TGTGCCAGCAGTTCCCCTCGGACGGCGGGGGCCGGGGAGCTGTTTTTT. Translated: CASSSPRTAGAGELFF.

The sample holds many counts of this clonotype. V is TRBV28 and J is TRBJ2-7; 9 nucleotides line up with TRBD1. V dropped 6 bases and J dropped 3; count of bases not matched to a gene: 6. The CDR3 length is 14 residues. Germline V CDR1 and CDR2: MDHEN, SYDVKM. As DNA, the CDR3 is TGTGCCAGCAGACCGACGACAGGGGGCTACGAGCAGTACTTC. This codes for CASRPTTGGYEQYF.

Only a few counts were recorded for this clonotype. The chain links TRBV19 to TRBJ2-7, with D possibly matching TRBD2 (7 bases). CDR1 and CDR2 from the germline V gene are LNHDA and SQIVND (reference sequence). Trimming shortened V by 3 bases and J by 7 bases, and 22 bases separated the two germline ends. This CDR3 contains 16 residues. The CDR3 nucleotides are TGTGCCAGTAGTATGGCCTCGCGGGGGCTATCGCGTGAGCAGTACTTC. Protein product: CASSMASRGLSREQYF.

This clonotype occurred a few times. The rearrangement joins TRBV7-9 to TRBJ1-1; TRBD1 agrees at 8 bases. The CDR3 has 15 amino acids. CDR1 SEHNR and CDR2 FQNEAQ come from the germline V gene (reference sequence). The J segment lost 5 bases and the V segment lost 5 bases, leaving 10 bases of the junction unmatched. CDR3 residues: CASSRDRPVGTEAFF. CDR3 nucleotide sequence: TGTGCCAGCAGCCGGGACAGGCCAGTGGGGACTGAAGCTTTCTTT. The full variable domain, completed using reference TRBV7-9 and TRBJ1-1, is DTGVSQNPRHKITKRGQNVTFRCDPISEHNRLYWYRQTLGQGPEFLTYFQNEAQLEKSRLLSDRFSAERPKGSFSTLEIQRTEQGDSAMYLCASSRDRPVGTEAFFGQGTRLTVV.

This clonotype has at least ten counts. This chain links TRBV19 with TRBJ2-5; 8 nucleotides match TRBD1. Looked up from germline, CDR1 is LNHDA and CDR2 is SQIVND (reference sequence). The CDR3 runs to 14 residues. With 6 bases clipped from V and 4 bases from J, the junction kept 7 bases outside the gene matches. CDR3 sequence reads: CASRMQGAGETQYF. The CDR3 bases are TGTGCCAGTAGGATGCAGGGGGCAGGAGAGACCCAGTACTTC.